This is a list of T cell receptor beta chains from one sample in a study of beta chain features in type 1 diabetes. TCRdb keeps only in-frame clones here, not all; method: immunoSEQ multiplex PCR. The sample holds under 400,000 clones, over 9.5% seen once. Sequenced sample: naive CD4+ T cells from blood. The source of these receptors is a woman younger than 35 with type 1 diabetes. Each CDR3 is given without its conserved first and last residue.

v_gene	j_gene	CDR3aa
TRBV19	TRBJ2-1	ASSWGYFSGNEQF
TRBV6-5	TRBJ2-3	ASSSGYTQY
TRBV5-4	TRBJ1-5	ASSYGGFGNQPQH
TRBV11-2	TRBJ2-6	ASRGLYRSGANVLT
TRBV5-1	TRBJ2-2	ASSSGSVANTGELF
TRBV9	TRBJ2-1	ASSRTSGRPEYYNEQF
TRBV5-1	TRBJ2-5	ASSRGTGPEETQY
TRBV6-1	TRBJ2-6	ASRAGGDGANVLT
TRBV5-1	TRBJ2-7	ASSSQNRDVYEQY
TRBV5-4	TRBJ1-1	ASSLVRGGALNTEAF
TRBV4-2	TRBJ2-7	ASSTRQGGEEQY
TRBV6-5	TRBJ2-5	ASSSGTGSLETQY
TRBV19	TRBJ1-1	ASSIDATARNTEAF
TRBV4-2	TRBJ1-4	ASSQDLKRGNEKLF
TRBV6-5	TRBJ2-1	ASSYWTSGNNEQF
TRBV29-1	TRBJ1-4	SVGTNEKLF
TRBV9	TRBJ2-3	ASSVAERLTDTQY
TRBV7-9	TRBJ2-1	ASSPTGIEQF
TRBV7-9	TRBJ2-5	ASSQNQLGGSQETQY
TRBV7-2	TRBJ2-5	ASSLGPIGSGETQY
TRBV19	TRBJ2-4	ASSFGPLAKNIQY
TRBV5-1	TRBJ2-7	ASSLGGLNEQY
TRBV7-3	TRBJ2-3	ASSPGGVGTDTQY
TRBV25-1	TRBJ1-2	ASSDLPGLGYT
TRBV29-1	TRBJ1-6	SAGDYNSPLH
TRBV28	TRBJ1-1	ASSRQMNTEAF
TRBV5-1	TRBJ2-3	ASSGGYTQY
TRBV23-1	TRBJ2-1	ASSQSTRDSYNEQF
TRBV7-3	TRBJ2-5	ASSLNLSGQETQY
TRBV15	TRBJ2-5	ATSRGQYSGQGGAETQY
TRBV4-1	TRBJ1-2	ASRPAMVGAYGYT
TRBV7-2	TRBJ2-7	ATGPWGTSGSYEQY
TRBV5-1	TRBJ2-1	ASRDSSSSYNEQF
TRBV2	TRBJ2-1	ASSRRLAGSNSYNEQF
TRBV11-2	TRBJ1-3	ASSSSEGNTIY
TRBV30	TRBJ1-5	AWSTRTAQAQH
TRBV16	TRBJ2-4	ASSQSGTGSENIQY
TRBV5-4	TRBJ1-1	ASSLDLQGTEAF
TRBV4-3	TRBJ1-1	ASSQGQFIFSEAF
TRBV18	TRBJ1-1	ASSSGQNTEAF
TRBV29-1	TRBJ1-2	SVAGQGKGYT
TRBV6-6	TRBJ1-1	ASSYSSTEAF
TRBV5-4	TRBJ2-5	ASSLRGRGGRVTQY
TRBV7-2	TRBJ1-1	ASSLLQGGSEAF
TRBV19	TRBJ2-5	ASSILAGETQY
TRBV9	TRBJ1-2	ASGRKDGYT
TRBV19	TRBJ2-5	ASSRQPKETQY
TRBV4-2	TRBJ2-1	ASSQDLGLGIRDEQF
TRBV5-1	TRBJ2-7	ASSSGLAGGPAEQY
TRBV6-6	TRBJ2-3	ASSTPQGIADTQY
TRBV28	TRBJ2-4	ASSLPTSGRY
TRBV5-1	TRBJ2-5	ASSLTEYQETQY
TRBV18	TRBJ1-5	ASSPGGGNQPQH
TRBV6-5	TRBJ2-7	ASSYSIQNEQY
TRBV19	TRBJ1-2	ASSNGVYGYT
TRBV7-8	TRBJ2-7	ASSSVGLANYEQY
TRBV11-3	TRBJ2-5	ASSRGADQETQY